This TCR beta chain was captured in a study of shared clonotypes between healthy human individuals. Terminally differentiated effector memory CD45RA+ cells were excluded by CCR7 positive selection of CD45RO-negative cells. This CDR3 is built from 12 residues. With 4 bases removed from V and 3 bases from J, the gap between germline ends came to 7 bases. Germline CDR1 SGHRS, CDR2 YFSETQ. Study conclusions and caveats: Generally, naive subsets (rather than memory subsets) showed larger estimated richness.

Method: immunoSEQ multiplex PCR; TCRdb's copy keeps in-frame clones and lacks some. The sample yields hundreds of thousands of clones, more than 95% seen once. Details on this clone: Its antigen remains unidentified.

The sample comprised naive CD8+ T cells sorted from blood. The chain couples TRBV5-1 to TRBJ1-1; D remains unclear. This TCR was recovered from a man aged 25-45 years in good health. The CDR3 coding sequence is TGCGCCAGCAGCCCCGGGCACACTGAAGCTTTCTTT. It specifies CASSPGHTEAFF.